Shown below are 12 T cell receptor beta chains from a single sample sequenced in a study of blood T cells in healthy people across ages. Primed by a sample-barcoded 5' primer and a J-beta primer mix, a second PCR proceeded for about 7 to 11 cycles. MiXCR, run by TCRdb on the 5' RACE reads, gives a single entry per CDR3 protein. The table shows hundreds of thousands of distinct CDR3 sequences, with over 40% occurring only once. Sequenced input: blood. The receptors were sampled from an elderly woman in good health.

This chain uses TRBV25-1 with TRBJ2-7, with 12 positions matching TRBD1. The J call is uncertain, as TRBJ2-5 better fits the DNA end. Germline values: CDR1 MGHDK, CDR2 SYGVNS. This CDR3 comprises 16 residues. The CDR3 sequence is CASSESGTGGRETQYF. The CDR3 region has the DNA TGTGCCAGCAGTGAATCCGGGACAGGGGGCAGGGAGACCCAGTACTTC.

Details on this clonotype: A read error is possible here, since a much larger clone lies one base away. V and J are TRBV6-6 and TRBJ2-1, with D uncertain. This CDR3 has 13 residues. Germline V CDR1 and CDR2: MNHNY, SVGAGI (reference sequence). CDR3 amino acids: CASSDSSANEQFF. The CDR3 bases are TGTGCCAGCAGTGACTCGTCCGCGAATGAGCAGTTCTTC.

The chain uses TRBV28 and TRBJ2-1; D is unresolved. The CDR3 has 12 amino acids. CDR1 is MDHEN and CDR2 is SYDVKM in the germline V gene. V was pared by 6 bases and J by 6 bases, with 9 bases between. CDR3 region: CASRPTLNEQFF. In DNA, the CDR3 is TGTGCCAGCAGACCCACTCTCAATGAGCAGTTCTTC.

This chain connects TRBV6-6 to TRBJ2-3, with D possibly matching TRBD1 (6 bases). The germline V gene encodes CDR1 MNHNY and CDR2 SVGAGI (reference sequence). Trimming shortened V by 6 bases and J by 14 bases, and 21 bases separated the two germline ends. The length of the CDR3 is 13 residues. The CDR3 DNA is TGTGCCAGCAGGACGACAGGTGATCAATCCGCGTATTTT. Translated: CASRTTGDQSAYF.

This clonotype showed up many times. The DNA for the CDR3 is TGCAGTGCTGCCGGGACAGGAAATACCTATGGCTACACCTTC. Translated: CSAAGTGNTYGYTF. The chain links TRBV20-1 to TRBJ1-2, with 8 bases fitting TRBD1. Germline CDR1 DFQATT, CDR2 SNEGSKA (reference sequence). With 5 bases clipped from V and 4 bases from J, the junction kept 9 bases outside the gene matches. This CDR3 comprises 14 residues.

The chain links TRBV15 to TRBJ1-3, with 9 bases identical to TRBD1. Trimming at V came to 6 bases and at J to 2 bases, leaving 8 bases not matched to a gene. In germline, CDR1 is LNHNV, CDR2 YYDKDF (reference sequence). The CDR3 extends over 16 amino acids. The CDR3 loop reads CATRGTGSGAGNTIYF. CDR3 sequence (DNA): TGTGCCACCAGAGGGACAGGGAGTGGGGCTGGAAACACCATATATTTT. The entire variable domain, with the rest obtained from reference TRBV15 and TRBJ1-3, is as follows: DAMVIQNPRYQVTQFGKPVTLSCSQTLNHNVMYWYQQKSSQAPKLLFHYYDKDFNNEADTPDNFQSRRPNTSFCFLDIRSPGLGDTAMYLCATRGTGSGAGNTIYFGEGSWLTVV.

This clonotype occurred many times. The chain carries TRBV6-1 and TRBJ2-3, with D unclear. With 8 bases removed from V and 10 bases from J, the gap between germline ends came to 13 bases. The CDR3 runs to 11 residues. CDR1 MNHNS and CDR2 SASEGT come from the germline V gene. CDR3 protein: CASRLATAQYF. CDR3 coding DNA: TGTGCCAGCCGACTGGCTACGGCGCAGTATTTT.

Concerning this clonotype itself: With a much larger clone just one base away, this may be a read error. The genes are TRBV3-1 and TRBJ1-5; D remains unclear. The CDR3 covers 14 residues. The germline V and J ends were trimmed by 1 base and 7 bases, with 11 bases remaining between them. Germline V gene sequence: CDR1 LGHDT, CDR2 YNNKEL (reference sequence). The CDR3 reads CASSQGTSVQPQHF. In DNA, the CDR3 is TGTGCCAGCAGCCAAGGGACGTCCGTACAGCCCCAGCATTTT. The full variable domain, its missing parts supplied by reference TRBV3-1 and TRBJ1-5, is DTAVSQTPKYLVTQMGNDKSIKCEQNLGHDTMYWYKQDSKKFLKIMFSYNNKELIINETVPNRFSPKSPDKAHLNLHINSLELGDSAVYFCASSQGTSVQPQHFGDGTRLSIL.

The sample holds many counts of this clonotype. The V gene is TRBV3-1, the J gene TRBJ2-5, with 8 bases aligning to TRBD2. CDR1 is LGHDT and CDR2 is YNNKEL in the germline V gene (reference sequence). The CDR3 has 15 amino acids. The trim removed 6 bases at V and 3 bases at J, leaving 9 bases unmatched. The CDR3 DNA reads TGTGCCAGCAGTCCCTGGGGTAGCGGGGAAGAGACCCAGTACTTC. Translating gives CASSPWGSGEETQYF.

The V and J genes are TRBV5-1 and TRBJ2-7, with 7 bases that match TRBD1. The V and J ends lost 4 bases and 5 bases, in that order; junction bases with no gene match: 12. The CDR3 runs 15 residues. Germline lookup yields CDR1 SGHRS and CDR2 YFSETQ. The CDR3 DNA follows: TGCGCCAGCAGCACGTCGACAGGGTCGTCCCACGAGCAGTACTTC. Residues: CASSTSTGSSHEQYF.

V gene TRBV29-1 combines with J gene TRBJ1-5, with D possibly being TRBD1 (5 bases). V shed 5 bases and J shed 2 bases, with 13 bases lying between them. Germline V gene data show CDR1 as SQVTM and CDR2 as ANQGSEA. This CDR3 has 14 residues. The CDR3: CSVPGGEGNQPQHF. Written as DNA, the CDR3 is TGCAGCGTTCCGGGAGGGGAAGGCAATCAGCCCCAGCATTTT. The full variable domain, its missing parts supplied by reference TRBV29-1 and TRBJ1-5, is SAVISQKPSRDICQRGTSLTIQCQVDSQVTMMFWYRQQPGQSLTLIATANQGSEATYESGFVIDKFPISRPNLTFSTLTVSNMSPEDSSIYLCSVPGGEGNQPQHFGDGTRLSIL.

In this sample, this clonotype turned up many times. In DNA form, the CDR3 reads TGCGCCAGCAGCTTGGCCCCAAGTCGACAGTACAATGAGCAGTTCTTC. It translates to CASSLAPSRQYNEQFF. The chain joins TRBV5-1 to TRBJ2-1; tentative D call: TRBD1 (5 bases). Germline V lookup: CDR1 SGHRS, CDR2 YFSETQ. V was trimmed by 0 bases and J by 4 bases, leaving 14 bases between them. This CDR3 contains 16 residues.